A single sample is the source of the 21 T cell receptor beta chains below, sequenced in a study of vaccination effects on CD4 cells after COVID-19. Libraries were prepared by immunoSEQ multiplex PCR; TCRdb keeps only in-frame clonotypes and omits some of them. The table lists tens of thousands of clones, under 85% of them singletons, with under 20% in the top ten. ViraFEST assay sequencing came after antigen-specific CD4+ T cells were expanded with viral peptide pools. After roughly 11 days in culture, the CD4+ T cells were isolated. BNT162b2 vaccine or mRNA-1273 vaccine was given to participants in two doses. The antigens for these receptors are not known. The sequencing here drew on CD4+ T cells from PBMCs cultured with HCoV-OC43 spike peptides, taken after COVID-19 vaccination. The sample's subset: HCoV-OC43 spike overlapping peptide pool stimulation. The source of these receptors is a human donor who received a COVID-19 vaccine.

The chain carries TRBV7-9 and TRBJ2-1, with 9 nucleotides matching TRBD2. Germline assignment: CDR1 SEHNR and CDR2 FQNEAQ (reference sequence). V was clipped by 5 bases and J by 5 bases; unmatched bases: 10. This CDR3 is 16 amino acids long. This chain's CDR3 is CASSPILAGMNNEQFF. The CDR3 DNA reads as TGTGCCAGCAGCCCAATTCTAGCGGGAATGAACAATGAGCAGTTCTTC.

This chain joins TRBV20-1 and TRBJ1-1; 9 nucleotides agree with TRBD1. Per germline, CDR1 DFQATT and CDR2 SNEGSKA (reference sequence). After removal of 3 bases from V and 0 bases from J, the junction contained 2 bases not matched to a gene. This CDR3 is built from 14 residues. The CDR3 loop is CSASGQGMNTEAFF. As DNA, the CDR3 is TGCAGTGCTAGTGGACAGGGGATGAACACTGAAGCTTTCTTT.

The rearrangement links TRBV5-1 to TRBJ2-1; 10 bases map to TRBD1. From germline, CDR1 is SGHRS and CDR2 YFSETQ. The V segment lost 1 base and the J segment 6 bases; nucleotides outside the gene matches: 4. The CDR3 length is 15 residues. The CDR3 is CASSLPGTGANEQFF. The CDR3 coding sequence is TGCGCCAGCAGCTTGCCCGGGACAGGGGCCAATGAGCAGTTCTTC.

The gene calls are TRBV11-2 and TRBJ2-7; no reliable D call. The V gene lost 1 base and the J gene lost 2 bases, with 6 bases spanning the gap. CDR1 is SGHAT, CDR2 FQNNGV, per germline. CDR3 length equals 13 residues. CDR3 sequence: CASSLGATYEQYF. The CDR3 region has the DNA TGTGCCAGCAGCTTAGGGGCTACCTACGAGCAGTACTTC.

The chain is built from TRBV5-6 and TRBJ1-6, with a possible D match to TRBD1 (5 bases). The CDR3 runs to 14 residues. Trimming left V 4 bases short and J 11 bases short, with 16 bases between. In germline, CDR1 is SGHDT, CDR2 YYEEEE. The CDR3 loop reads CASSKGLGDAPLHF. The DNA of the CDR3 is TGTGCCAGCAGCAAGGGACTAGGGGACGCACCCCTCCACTTT.

The chain has TRBV4-2 and TRBJ1-2, with unresolved D. Looked up from germline, CDR1 is LGHNA and CDR2 is YNFKEQ. CDR3 size: 14 residues. The V and J ends lost 1 base and 3 bases respectively, with 9 bases between them. As DNA, the CDR3 is TGTGCCAGCAGCCAAGTCAAGGGTGACTATGGCTACACCTTC. Translated: CASSQVKGDYGYTF.

The genes are TRBV2 and TRBJ1-1, with D perhaps matching TRBD1 (6 bases). Trimming cost V 3 bases and J 1 base, with 24 bases left between them. Germline CDR1 reads SNHLY; CDR2 reads FYNNEI. The CDR3 is made up of 19 amino acids. The CDR3 reads CASSDLPKQGGIENTEAFF. The CDR3 DNA sequence: TGTGCCAGCAGTGACCTCCCCAAACAGGGCGGTATTGAGAACACTGAAGCTTTCTTT.

This clone was counted only a few times. This rearrangement joins TRBV2 to TRBJ1-2; D gene ambiguous. The CDR3 runs 15 residues. V was pared by 5 bases and J by 4 bases, with 17 bases between. CDR1 is SNHLY, CDR2 FYNNEI, per germline. The CDR3: CASSSRIGVLYGYTF. The CDR3 nucleotides are TGTGCCAGCAGTTCCAGAATAGGAGTCCTCTATGGCTACACCTTC.

The chain joins TRBV19 to TRBJ1-1; D not resolved. The CDR3 sequence is 18 residues long. The germline V gene has CDR1 LNHDA and CDR2 SQIVND (reference sequence). Deletions cut 0 bases from V and 5 bases from J, with 22 bases between. CDR3 residues: CASSIDPFRLRAGTEAFF. As DNA, the CDR3 is TGTGCCAGTAGTATAGATCCTTTTAGATTGAGGGCTGGAACTGAAGCTTTCTTT.

This chain links TRBV10-2 with TRBJ1-5; D ambiguous. The V end was cut by 0 bases, the J end by 5 bases, with 5 bases between. Germline values: CDR1 WSHSY, CDR2 SAAADI. This CDR3 has 13 residues. The CDR3 nucleotides are TGCGCCAGCAGTGAGTCAAGATATCAGCCCCAGCATTTT. It yields the protein CASSESRYQPQHF.

This rearrangement joins TRBV5-4 to TRBJ2-5; TRBD1 is a possible D gene (5 bases). The germline gives CDR1 SGHNT, CDR2 YYREEE (reference sequence). Trimming took 3 bases from V and 5 from J, leaving 17 bases between them. CDR3 length: 15 residues. The CDR3 here is CASSSYARVWETQYF. The CDR3 DNA reads TGTGCCAGCAGCTCGTACGCCAGGGTTTGGGAGACCCAGTACTTC.

This rearrangement joins TRBV5-5 to TRBJ2-7, with a possible D match to TRBD2 (5 bases). The V end was cut by 0 bases, the J end by 4 bases, with 8 bases between. The CDR3 runs 13 residues. Per the germline V gene, CDR1 is SGHKS and CDR2 is YYEKEE (reference sequence). The CDR3 protein is CASSLGLLYEQYF. CDR3 in DNA: TGTGCCAGCAGCTTGGGACTATTGTACGAGCAGTACTTC.

CDR3 bases: TGTGCCAGTAGAGGGACTAGCGGGGGGGCCGGGGAGCTGTTTTTT. Amino acid sequence: CASRGTSGGAGELFF. The V call is TRBV19, the J call TRBJ2-2, with TRBD2 identical over 16 bases. In germline, CDR1 is LNHDA, CDR2 SQIVND (reference sequence). CDR3 length: 15 amino acids. Trimming at V came to 6 bases and at J to 6 bases, leaving 1 base not matched to a gene.

This chain connects TRBV5-6 to TRBJ1-2; D is ambiguous. CDR1 and CDR2 (germline): SGHDT, YYEEEE. The CDR3 contains 13 residues. Trimming cost V 0 bases and J 0 bases, with 3 bases left between them. The CDR3 loop reads CASSLESNYGYTF. The CDR3 DNA reads TGTGCCAGCAGCTTGGAGTCTAACTATGGCTACACCTTC. The complete variable domain, with remaining parts taken from reference TRBV5-6 and TRBJ1-2, reads DAGVTQSPTHLIKTRGQQVTLRCSPKSGHDTVSWYQQALGQGPQFIFQYYEEEERQRGNFPDRFSGHQFPNYSSELNVNALLLGDSALYLCASSLESNYGYTFGSGTRLTVV.

The rearrangement joins TRBV15 to TRBJ1-5, with D possibly TRBD1 on 6 matching bases. This CDR3 region has 18 residues. Germline CDR1 is LNHNV and CDR2 is YYDKDF (reference sequence). V was shortened by 5 bases and J by 0 bases, with 20 bases between the two germline ends. CDR3 residues: CATSPILGRGYSNQPQHF. CDR3 in DNA: TGTGCCACCAGCCCCATCCTGGGCAGGGGCTATAGCAATCAGCCCCAGCATTTT.

The chain carries TRBV19 and TRBJ1-3; 7 nucleotides match TRBD1. Germline loops: CDR1 LNHDA, CDR2 SQIVND (reference sequence). The V and J ends lost 3 bases and 0 bases, in that order; junction bases with no gene match: 2. The CDR3 spans 15 residues. CDR3 amino acids: CASSIRGASGNTIYF. The CDR3 nucleotides read TGTGCCAGTAGTATCAGGGGGGCCTCTGGAAACACCATATATTTT.

The chain is built from TRBV28 and TRBJ2-4; D not resolved. CDR1 is MDHEN, CDR2 SYDVKM, per germline. The ends were cut back, 5 bases at V and 0 bases at J, with 14 bases in the middle. The CDR3 runs 16 residues. The CDR3 nucleotides read TGTGCCAGCAGTCCACTCCAGACGATAGCCAAAAACATTCAGTACTTC. As protein: CASSPLQTIAKNIQYF.

By sample share, this clone is medium-sized. V is TRBV18 and J is TRBJ1-6; 7 bases are a match to TRBD1. The germline CDR1 and CDR2 sequences are KGHSH and LQKENI. V trimming: 3 bases; J trimming: 7 bases; junction bases outside the gene matches: 9. The CDR3 totals 16 residues. CDR3 nucleotide sequence: TGTGCCAGCTCACCCGACTCCGGGACAGTGAATTCACCCCTCCACTTT. This translates into CASSPDSGTVNSPLHF.

The chain carries TRBV6-5 and TRBJ2-1, with unresolved D. The CDR3 loop spans 13 amino acids. The germline V gene encodes CDR1 MNHEY and CDR2 SVGAGI. V was clipped by 10 bases and J by 1 base, with 11 bases between them. DNA for the CDR3: TGTGCCACGCAGCGAGTTTCCTACAATGAGCAGTTCTTC. It codes for CATQRVSYNEQFF.

V gene TRBV28 combines with J gene TRBJ1-5, with 7 bases that match TRBD1. Germline CDR1 MDHEN, CDR2 SYDVKM. This CDR3 region has 18 residues. V was pared by 3 bases and J by 1 base, with 12 bases of the junction left unmatched. The CDR3 reads CASSFSQGVMGSNQPQHF. CDR3 sequence (DNA): TGTGCCAGCAGTTTTAGTCAGGGGGTGATGGGAAGCAATCAGCCCCAGCATTTT.

This chain uses TRBV19 with TRBJ1-4; 8 bases map to TRBD1. CDR1 and CDR2 (germline): LNHDA, SQIVND (reference sequence). The CDR3 runs to 13 residues. V was clipped by 7 bases and J by 5 bases; unmatched bases: 3. CDR3 nucleotides: TGTGCCAGTAATCAGGGGGCGAATGAAAAACTGTTTTTT. It specifies CASNQGANEKLFF. The full variable domain, its missing parts supplied by reference TRBV19 and TRBJ1-4, is DGGITQSPKYLFRKEGQNVTLSCEQNLNHDAMYWYRQDPGQGLRLIYYSQIVNDFQKGDIAEGYSVSREKKESFPLTVTSAQKNPTAFYLCASNQGANEKLFFGSGTQLSVL.